This is a list of T cell receptor beta chains from one sample in a study of T cells after yellow fever vaccination. Each CDR3 protein is one row after TCRdb ran MiXCR on the 5' RACE reads. The table records 200,000 or so distinct CDR3 sequences, about 7% of them present only once. The source material was CD4+ T cells sorted from PBMCs, sampled on the day of the yellow fever booster vaccination. Receptors were obtained from a man under 40 who received the YFV17D yellow fever vaccine. The CDR3 runs from the conserved cysteine through the conserved F or W. The order of the fields is J gene, CDR3 length, V gene, D gene, clone size, CDR3 protein, CDR3 DNA. D genes are given only for firm matches. Rows may omit the clone size; those that give it use once, few, many or a size class.

j_call: TRBJ1-4; cdr3_length: 17; v_call: TRBV3-1; d_call: TRBD1; clone_size: many; cdr3_aa: CASSRIFPGQPSEKLFF; cdr3_nt: TGTGCCAGCAGCCGCATCTTTCCGGGACAGCCTTCTGAAAAACTGTTTTTT
j_call: TRBJ1-1; cdr3_length: 17; v_call: TRBV6-5; d_call: NA; clone_size: many; cdr3_aa: CASSYRWDRLLNTEAFF; cdr3_nt: TGTGCCAGCAGTTATAGATGGGACCGACTACTGAACACTGAAGCTTTCTTT
j_call: TRBJ2-1; cdr3_length: 15; v_call: TRBV5-4; d_call: NA; clone_size: few; cdr3_aa: CASSRDGYRLNEQFF; cdr3_nt: TGTGCCAGCAGCAGGGACGGATACAGGCTGAATGAGCAGTTCTTC
j_call: TRBJ1-6; cdr3_length: 17; v_call: TRBV30; d_call: NA; clone_size: many; cdr3_aa: CAWSQRPSAKLNSPLHF; cdr3_nt: TGTGCCTGGAGCCAACGGCCGTCCGCTAAGTTGAATTCACCCCTCCACTTT
j_call: TRBJ1-4; cdr3_length: 15; v_call: TRBV12-3/TRBV12-4; d_call: NA; clone_size: NA; cdr3_aa: CASYPGMGGGEKLFF; cdr3_nt: TGTGCCAGCTACCCTGGGATGGGAGGGGGGGAAAAACTGTTTTTT
j_call: TRBJ2-7; cdr3_length: 15; v_call: TRBV5-1; d_call: TRBD2; clone_size: few; cdr3_aa: CASRHLAGGPNEQYF; cdr3_nt: TGCGCCAGCAGGCATCTAGCGGGAGGGCCGAACGAGCAGTACTTC
j_call: TRBJ2-4; cdr3_length: 18; v_call: TRBV6-1; d_call: TRBD1; clone_size: many; cdr3_aa: CASRSFSGTGRTKNIQYF; cdr3_nt: TGTGCCAGCAGATCCTTTTCCGGGACAGGGAGAACCAAAAACATTCAGTACTTC
j_call: TRBJ2-3; cdr3_length: 16; v_call: TRBV7-2; d_call: TRBD2; clone_size: few; cdr3_aa: CASSLQSGGSTDTQYF; cdr3_nt: TGTGCCAGCAGCTTACAGTCGGGAGGGAGCACAGATACGCAGTATTTT
j_call: TRBJ2-6; cdr3_length: 13; v_call: TRBV29-1; d_call: NA; clone_size: few; cdr3_aa: CSVEGSGANVLTF; cdr3_nt: TGCAGCGTTGAGGGCTCTGGGGCCAACGTCCTGACTTTC
j_call: TRBJ2-3; cdr3_length: 12; v_call: TRBV20-1; d_call: NA; clone_size: NA; cdr3_aa: CSAGLPYDTQYF; cdr3_nt: TGCAGTGCTGGACTACCGTACGATACGCAGTATTTT
j_call: TRBJ1-1; cdr3_length: 11; v_call: TRBV7-9; d_call: NA; clone_size: NA; cdr3_aa: CAIRVPTEAFF; cdr3_nt: TGTGCCATTAGGGTTCCCACTGAAGCTTTCTTT
j_call: TRBJ1-6; cdr3_length: 12; v_call: TRBV27; d_call: NA; clone_size: NA; cdr3_aa: CASSTENSPLHF; cdr3_nt: TGTGCCAGCAGTACAGAGAATTCACCCCTCCACTTT
j_call: TRBJ2-5; cdr3_length: 17; v_call: TRBV21-1; d_call: NA; clone_size: many; cdr3_aa: CASSKAGPCFIGETQYF; cdr3_nt: TGTGCCAGCAGCAAAGCGGGCCCTTGCTTTATCGGGGAGACCCAGTACTTC
j_call: TRBJ2-3; cdr3_length: 15; v_call: TRBV6-1; d_call: TRBD1; clone_size: few; cdr3_aa: CASNQNRGPTDTQYF; cdr3_nt: TGTGCCAGCAATCAAAACAGGGGGCCCACAGATACGCAGTATTTT